Below are 25 T cell receptor beta chains sequenced from a single sample in a study of response to subunit inactivated influenza vaccine. TCRdb re-derived calls from the RT-PCR reads in MiXCR, one entry per CDR3 protein. In the table there are approximately 570,000 distinct CDR3 sequences, roughly 8.2% of which are singletons. The sequenced sample was PBMCs from blood, obtained roughly 24 months after vaccination. The receptors shown here come from a man aged 45 to 70 who received an inactivated influenza vaccine.

In its sample, this clonotype was seen many times. The chain links TRBV10-3 to TRBJ2-3; 9 bases line up with TRBD1. This CDR3 comprises 15 residues. With 4 bases clipped from V and 3 bases from J, the junction kept 5 bases outside the gene matches. Germline CDR1 is ENHRY and CDR2 is SYGVKD. The CDR3 DNA is TGTGCCATCAGTGGGGGCGGACAGGGGACAGATACGCAGTATTTT. The encoded protein is CAISGGGQGTDTQYF.

This clonotype was seen more than once but under ten times. This chain connects TRBV2 to TRBJ1-5; D ambiguous. The CDR3 sequence is 13 residues long. The germline CDR1 and CDR2 sequences are SNHLY and FYNNEI. V lost 7 bases and J lost 6, with 13 bases in between. For the CDR3, the DNA is TGTGCCAGCACTCCCGGGATGTTTCAGCCCCAGCATTTT. It specifies CASTPGMFQPQHF.

This clonotype was counted at least ten times. The chain employs TRBV10-3 and TRBJ2-7; TRBD1 matches at 8 bases. V shed 10 bases and J 3 bases; nucleotides not matched to a gene: 14. The CDR3 length is 15 residues. Germline-derived CDR1 and CDR2 are ENHRY and SYGVKD. The CDR3, as DNA: TGTGCCACGTACCCTGGGACAGGAGGACACTACGAGCAGTACTTC. This encodes CATYPGTGGHYEQYF.

The V and J genes are TRBV20-1 and TRBJ2-7, with a possible D match to TRBD2 (6 bases). The ends were cut back, 6 bases at V and 0 bases at J, with 15 bases in the middle. The germline gives CDR1 DFQATT, CDR2 SNEGSKA (reference sequence). The CDR3 is made up of 14 amino acids. CDR3 sequence: CSAPPGGSSYEQYF. DNA for the CDR3: TGCAGTGCCCCTCCTGGGGGGAGCTCCTACGAGCAGTACTTC.

This chain uses TRBV27 with TRBJ2-1, with 7 bases aligning to TRBD2. The CDR3 sequence is 14 residues long. V lost 2 bases to trimming and J lost 8 bases; unmatched junction nucleotides: 6. Germline values: CDR1 MNHEY, CDR2 SMNVEV (reference sequence). As DNA, the CDR3 is TGTGCCAGCAGTTTAAGCGGGACGATTTATGAGCAGTTCTTC. Protein product: CASSLSGTIYEQFF.

The CDR3: CASGPGGDTQYF. In DNA, the CDR3 is TGCGCCAGCGGCCCGGGAGGAGATACGCAGTATTTT. The V and J genes are TRBV10-2 and TRBJ2-3; TRBD2 matches 7 bases. Trimming took 8 bases from V and 5 from J; bases not matched to a gene: 4. Looked up from germline, CDR1 is WSHSY and CDR2 is SAAADI. CDR3 length: 12 residues.

The sample holds a few counts of this clonotype. The chain employs TRBV28 and TRBJ1-1, with a tentative D call TRBD1 (5 bases). V shed 3 bases and J shed 5 bases, with 13 bases lying between them. Germline V gene data show CDR1 as MDHEN and CDR2 as SYDVKM. CDR3 length equals 14 residues. CDR3 nucleotides: TGTGCCAGCAGTTTTTTTAGGGACGCTACTGAAGCTTTCTTT. Its protein product is CASSFFRDATEAFF. The full variable domain, its missing parts supplied by reference TRBV28 and TRBJ1-1, is DVKVTQSSRYLVKRTGEKVFLECVQDMDHENMFWYRQDPGLGLRLIYFSYDVKMKEKGDIPEGYSVSREKKERFSLILESASTNQTSMYLCASSFFRDATEAFFGQGTRLTVV.

This clonotype was seen a few times. The rearrangement joins TRBV7-2 to TRBJ2-1; 16 bases line up with TRBD2. V shed 5 bases and J 12 bases; nucleotides not matched to a gene: 10. Germline CDR1 SGHTA, CDR2 FQGNSA. The CDR3 is 16 amino acids. The CDR3 sequence is CASSPGGTSGRARQFF. CDR3 DNA: TGTGCCAGCAGCCCAGGCGGGACTAGCGGGAGGGCCAGGCAGTTCTTC.

This clonotype occurred a few times. V and J are TRBV28 and TRBJ1-6; 7 nucleotides agree with TRBD1. Trimming removed 7 bases from V and 6 bases from J; junction bases left unmatched: 18. The CDR3 extends over 18 amino acids. Germline V gene sequence: CDR1 MDHEN, CDR2 SYDVKM. CDR3: CASTPYFGQVLSNSPLHF. DNA of the CDR3: TGTGCCAGCACCCCCTACTTCGGACAGGTTTTGAGTAATTCACCCCTCCACTTT.

The rearrangement links TRBV6-5 to TRBJ2-7, with 14 nucleotides matching TRBD2. The germline V gene has CDR1 MNHEY and CDR2 SVGAGI. The CDR3 length is 16 residues. J gave up 5 bases and V 4 bases, and 7 bases lay outside the gene matches. CDR3 coding DNA: TGTGCCAGCAGTTTCGGGACTAGCGGGAGTCTGAACGAGCAGTACTTC. Translating it yields CASSFGTSGSLNEQYF.

This clonotype was picked up a small number of times. The chain has TRBV7-9 and TRBJ2-3; 9 bases are a match to TRBD1. Germline CDR1 SEHNR, CDR2 FQNEAQ (reference sequence). J was trimmed by 5 bases and V by 4 bases; bases with no gene match: 4. This CDR3 has 14 amino acids. CDR3 DNA: TGTGCCAGCAGCTCCCGGGACAGGGAAGATACGCAGTATTTT. Translating gives CASSSRDREDTQYF.

The chain carries TRBV20-1 and TRBJ1-5, with D possibly matching TRBD1 (6 bases). V was pared by 4 bases and J by 4 bases, with 17 bases between. CDR3 length: 15 residues. Germline V gene data show CDR1 as DFQATT and CDR2 as SNEGSKA (reference sequence). The CDR3 nucleotides are TGCAGTGCTACCCCACAGGGCCCCAAGAATCAGCCCCAGCATTTT. It yields the protein CSATPQGPKNQPQHF.

This clonotype has ten or more counts. The rearrangement links TRBV15 to TRBJ1-4; possible D gene TRBD1, 5 bases. V was cut by 1 base and J by 5 bases, with 14 bases left in between. From germline, CDR1 is LNHNV and CDR2 YYDKDF (reference sequence). This CDR3 has 16 residues. CDR3 nucleotides: TGTGCCACCAGCAGAGGATCGGGACCGCCAAATGAAAAACTGTTTTTT. Translation gives CATSRGSGPPNEKLFF.

The V call is TRBV6-5, the J call TRBJ2-1; D is uncertain. The V and J ends lost 0 bases and 8 bases respectively, with 11 bases between them. The germline CDR1 and CDR2 sequences are MNHEY and SVGAGI. This CDR3 comprises 14 residues. The CDR3 nucleotides are TGTGCCAGCAGTTACTCGCGCGCTGGTGATGAGCAGTTCTTC. It translates to CASSYSRAGDEQFF.

The sample holds many counts of this clonotype. The rearrangement joins TRBV10-3 to TRBJ2-7; 9 bases line up with TRBD1. Germline V lookup: CDR1 ENHRY, CDR2 SYGVKD. The CDR3 extends over 18 amino acids. After removal of 3 bases from V and 4 bases from J, the junction contained 16 bases not matched to a gene. CDR3 in amino acids: CAISDLLGGTGWGYEQYF. The CDR3 coding sequence is TGTGCCATCAGTGACCTCCTTGGTGGGACAGGGTGGGGTTACGAGCAGTACTTC.

V is TRBV7-2 and J is TRBJ1-1; D gene ambiguous. Between the trimmed V and J ends, which lost 0 bases and 5 bases, there was a span of 10 bases. The CDR3 totals 14 residues. Germline CDR1 is SGHTA and CDR2 is FQGNSA. The CDR3 protein is CASSLAEARTEAFF. For the CDR3, the DNA is TGTGCCAGCAGCTTAGCGGAGGCGCGGACTGAAGCTTTCTTT. Complete variable domain (other parts from reference TRBV7-2 and TRBJ1-1): GAGVSQSPSNKVTEKGKDVELRCDPISGHTALYWYRQSLGQGLEFLIYFQGNSAPDKSGLPSDRFSAERTGGSVSTLTIQRTQQEDSAVYLCASSLAEARTEAFFGQGTRLTVV.

This clonotype appeared a few times. The chain has TRBV12-3 or TRBV12-4 and TRBJ1-2; unclear D gene. Trimming shortened V by 10 bases and J by 2 bases, and 14 bases separated the two germline ends. CDR3 length: 13 residues. CDR3 sequence: CAIRRAVNYGYTF. The CDR3, as DNA: TGTGCCATCCGGAGAGCGGTCAACTATGGCTACACCTTC.

This clonotype appeared many times. The V call is TRBV7-6, the J call TRBJ1-1; D not resolved. The CDR3 totals 13 residues. With 1 base removed from V and 2 bases from J, the gap between germline ends came to 5 bases. The germline V gene has CDR1 SGHVS and CDR2 FNYEAQ. The CDR3 region has the DNA TGTGCCAGCAGCTTAGAAGAAAACACTGAAGCTTTCTTT. Translated: CASSLEENTEAFF.

This clonotype has at least ten counts. The chain links TRBV7-2 to TRBJ2-3, with D perhaps matching TRBD1 (6 bases). Germline CDR1 reads SGHTA; CDR2 reads FQGNSA. The CDR3 length is 13 residues. Deletions cut 1 base from V and 8 bases from J, with 10 bases between. The CDR3 nucleotides read TGTGCCAGCAGCTTAGTACAGGGCGGTACGCAGTATTTT. Encoded protein: CASSLVQGGTQYF.

V usage is TRBV20-1 and J usage is TRBJ2-3, with D possibly matching TRBD1 (6 bases). Germline-derived CDR1 and CDR2 are DFQATT and SNEGSKA (reference sequence). The CDR3 is 14 residues long. CDR3 protein: CNAPVQGFTDTQYF. The CDR3 DNA reads as TGCAATGCCCCAGTACAGGGATTCACAGATACGCAGTATTTT.

A word on this clonotype: The junction does not match germline at one end; this may be a read error. The chain recombines TRBV20-1 with TRBJ2-7, with 7 bases lining up with TRBD1. CDR3 size: 11 residues. The germline V gene encodes CDR1 DFQATT and CDR2 SNEGSKA (reference sequence). The CDR3 loop reads CSARVRGQEKF. The CDR3, as DNA: TGCAGTGCTAGAGTTAGAGGACAGGAAAAGTTC.

This chain uses TRBV9 with TRBJ2-3; weak D call: TRBD1 (6 bases). CDR3 length equals 17 residues. In germline, CDR1 is SGDLS, CDR2 YYNGEE. V lost 3 bases to trimming and J lost 5 bases, with 22 bases between them. The DNA for the CDR3 is TGTGCCAGCAGCGAGACAGGTAGCACCCTCTCGGGAGATACGCAGTATTTT. Translation gives CASSETGSTLSGDTQYF.

This clonotype was recorded at least ten times. This rearrangement joins TRBV5-1 to TRBJ2-5; D uncertain. V lost 2 bases, J lost 3 bases, and 8 bases lay in between. The CDR3 covers 13 residues. Germline loops: CDR1 SGHRS, CDR2 YFSETQ. CDR3 amino acids: CASSFGPKETQYF. The CDR3, as DNA: TGCGCCAGCAGCTTCGGACCCAAAGAGACCCAGTACTTC.

This clonotype was observed a few times. The chain employs TRBV18 and TRBJ2-3, with TRBD2 as a possible D gene (5 bases). With 3 bases removed from V and 2 bases from J, the gap between germline ends came to 9 bases. The germline V gene has CDR1 KGHSH and CDR2 LQKENI. The CDR3 contains 14 residues. The CDR3 DNA reads as TGTGCCAGCTCACCTCCGGGGTACACAGATACGCAGTATTTT. This encodes CASSPPGYTDTQYF.

This clonotype has a count of ten or more. The chain is built from TRBV27 and TRBJ2-7; possibly TRBD1 for D (5 bases). The CDR3 extends over 14 amino acids. V lost 7 bases and J lost 1, with 14 bases in between. Germline CDR1 is MNHEY and CDR2 is SMNVEV (reference sequence). CDR3 DNA: TGTGCCAGCACGCGTGGTCCAGGGTCCTACGAGCAGTACTTC. It is translated as CASTRGPGSYEQYF.